These T cell receptor beta chains were read from a single sample in a study of response to subunit inactivated influenza vaccine. MiXCR, applied by TCRdb to the RT-PCR reads, yields one record per CDR3 protein. This sample has roughly 290,000 distinct CDR3 sequences, with about a fifth found just once. The sample was PBMCs from blood, taken 21 months after vaccination. All receptors come from a man aged 50-75 years who received an inactivated influenza vaccine. Each CDR3 is given with its conserved first and last residue. A D gene is named only where the DNA matches it firmly. Expanded clones are given a class, and other clones once, few, many or no size at all.

abundance	d_gene	v_gene	j_gene	CDR3nt	CDR3aa
.	.	TRBV5-1	TRBJ1-1	TGCGCCAGCAGCACCAGGACGGGGAACACTGAAGCTTTCTTT	CASSTRTGNTEAFF
.	.	TRBV18	TRBJ1-1	TGTGCCAGCTCACCACCGGTAGCACGGTTGAACACTGAAGCTTTCTTT	CASSPPVARLNTEAFF
few	.	TRBV4-1	TRBJ2-7	TGCGCCAGCAGCCAAGATCGCGCGGTCTACGAGCAGTACTTC	CASSQDRAVYEQYF
.	.	TRBV20-1	TRBJ2-7	TGCAGTGCTAGAGATGGGGGGGCCCCTTTCTACGAGCAGTACTTC	CSARDGGAPFYEQYF
.	.	TRBV7-9	TRBJ1-1	TGTGCCAGCAGCTTACTGATGGGGCCCCTCGAAGCTTTCTTT	CASSLLMGPLEAFF
.	.	TRBV6-2/TRBV6-3	TRBJ1-1	TGTGCCAGCAAGTTCAGGGGCTCGGACACTGAAGCTTTCTTT	CASKFRGSDTEAFF
.	TRBD1	TRBV10-2	TRBJ2-5	TGCGCCAGCAGTGAGGTAGGGGGCGCAACGGAGACCCAGTACTTC	CASSEVGGATETQYF
few	.	TRBV10-3	TRBJ1-3	TGTGCCATCAGGACCGAGACCCGTGGAAACACCATATATTTT	CAIRTETRGNTIYF
.	.	TRBV3-1	TRBJ2-7	TGTGCCAGCAGTCGCCGTTCAGCCTACGAGCAGTACTTC	CASSRRSAYEQYF
.	TRBD2	TRBV12-3/TRBV12-4	TRBJ2-3	TGTGCCAGCAGCCCAACGCGGGGGATCACAGATACGCAGTATTTT	CASSPTRGITDTQYF
few	.	TRBV29-1	TRBJ2-5	TGCAGCGTGTCCGGCTCACCTGAGACCCAGTACTTC	CSVSGSPETQYF
few	.	TRBV7-2	TRBJ1-3	TGTGCCAGCAGCCCCTCAGGGGCGTCTGGAAACACCATATATTTT	CASSPSGASGNTIYF
few	.	TRBV20-1	TRBJ2-3	TGCAGTGCTAGAGATATAGACACAGATACGCAGTATTTT	CSARDIDTDTQYF
.	.	TRBV2	TRBJ2-7	TGTGCCAGCAGTGACATCCCCCACAGAGCCTACGAGCAGTACTTC	CASSDIPHRAYEQYF
.	.	TRBV28	TRBJ1-5	TGTGCCAGCAGTCCCGACAGTGATCAGCCCCAGCATTTT	CASSPDSDQPQHF
few	.	TRBV18	TRBJ1-2	TGTGCCAGCTCACCGCCTTTAAGCTATGGCTACACCTTC	CASSPPLSYGYTF
.	TRBD1	TRBV28	TRBJ1-5	TGTGCCAGCGAGGACAGGGGGGCAGGCAATCAGCCCCAGCATTTT	CASEDRGAGNQPQHF
few	TRBD1	TRBV27	TRBJ1-6	TGTGCCAGCAAGGGGGGATACGACAGGGTCTTTTCACCCCTCCACTTT	CASKGGYDRVFSPLHF
.	.	TRBV7-8	TRBJ2-1	TGTGCCAGCAGCCCAGGGGGACTAGAGAGCTCCTACAATGAGCAGTTCTTC	CASSPGGLESSYNEQFF
few	.	TRBV3-1	TRBJ1-2	TGTGCCAGCAGCCAAGATTGGCCAGGGTTTAGTGAAAACTATGGCTACACCTTC	CASSQDWPGFSENYGYTF
.	.	TRBV20-1	TRBJ2-7	TGCAGTGCTAGAGATCTGGCGGTTCCCTCCTACGAGCAGTACTTC	CSARDLAVPSYEQYF
few	.	TRBV28	TRBJ1-5	TGTGCCAGCAGTGAGATGGACAGCAATCAGCCCCAGCATTTT	CASSEMDSNQPQHF